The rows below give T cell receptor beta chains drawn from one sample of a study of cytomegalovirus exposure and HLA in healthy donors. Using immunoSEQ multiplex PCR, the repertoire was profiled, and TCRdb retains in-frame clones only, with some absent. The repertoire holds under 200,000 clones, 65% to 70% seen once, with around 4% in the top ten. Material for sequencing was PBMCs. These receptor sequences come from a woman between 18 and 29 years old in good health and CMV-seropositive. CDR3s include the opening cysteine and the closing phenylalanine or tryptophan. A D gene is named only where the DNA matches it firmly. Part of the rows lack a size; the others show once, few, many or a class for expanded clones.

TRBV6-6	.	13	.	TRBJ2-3	TGTGCCAGCGCCGGGGGAGACACAGATACGCAGTATTTT	CASAGGDTDTQYF
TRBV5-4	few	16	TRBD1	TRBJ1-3	TGTGCCAGCAGCTCCTGGACAGGAGCTACTGGAAACACCATATATTTT	CASSSWTGATGNTIYF
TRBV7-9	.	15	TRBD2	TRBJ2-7	TGTGCCAGCAGCTTGTCGGCTAGCGGAAACTACGAGCAGTACTTC	CASSLSASGNYEQYF
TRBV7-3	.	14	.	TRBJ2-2	TGTGCCAGCAGCTTAGTCGCGGAGATCGGGGAGCTGTTTTTT	CASSLVAEIGELFF
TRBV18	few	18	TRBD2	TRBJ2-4	TGTGCCAGCTCACCTGGACTAGCAGCAAATCTAGCCAAAAACATTCAGTACTTC	CASSPGLAANLAKNIQYF
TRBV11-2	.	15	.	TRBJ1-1	TGTGCCAGCAGCTCCTTCCTAGCAGCGTACACTGAAGCTTTCTTT	CASSSFLAAYTEAFF
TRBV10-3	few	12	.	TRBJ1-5	TGTGCCATCAGTGGAGGCGGTCAGCCCCAGCATTTT	CAISGGGQPQHF
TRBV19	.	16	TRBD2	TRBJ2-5	TGTGCCAGTAGTCCGACCCTAGCGGGGGGGCGGGAGACCCAGTACTTC	CASSPTLAGGRETQYF
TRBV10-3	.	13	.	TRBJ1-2	TGTGCCATCAGTGAGACGTCGGGCTATGGCTACACCTTC	CAISETSGYGYTF
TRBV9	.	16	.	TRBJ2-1	TGTGCCAGCAGCGGGAACCTAGCCAGACTCTACAATGAGCAGTTCTTC	CASSGNLARLYNEQFF
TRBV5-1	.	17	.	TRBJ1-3	TGCGCCAGCAGCTTGGAGTCTAGGGCAGGGGCTGGGGACACCATATATTTT	CASSLESRAGAGDTIYF
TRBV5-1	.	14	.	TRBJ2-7	TGCGCCAGCAGCTCACGACCGTCCCCGGGGGAGCAGTACTTC	CASSSRPSPGEQYF
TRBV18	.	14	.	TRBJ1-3	TGTGCCAGCTCACCACCGTACATAGGAAACACCATATATTTT	CASSPPYIGNTIYF
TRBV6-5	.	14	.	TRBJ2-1	TGTGCCAGCAGTTACGTCGGGGGACTCAATGAGCAGTTCTTC	CASSYVGGLNEQFF
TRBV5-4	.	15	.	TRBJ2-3	TGTGCCAGCAGCGTGGATAGGGGGTACACAGATACGCAGTATTTT	CASSVDRGYTDTQYF
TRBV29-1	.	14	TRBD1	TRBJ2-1	TGCAGCGTAAGAAGACAGGGGGAATGGAATGAGCAGTTCTTC	CSVRRQGEWNEQFF
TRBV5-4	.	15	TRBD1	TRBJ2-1	TGTGCCAGCAGCGGGGACAGGGGGCACTACAATGAGCAGTTCTTC	CASSGDRGHYNEQFF
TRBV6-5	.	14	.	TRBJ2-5	TGTGCCAGCAGTTACTCGAACAGTAGGGAGACCCAGTACTTC	CASSYSNSRETQYF
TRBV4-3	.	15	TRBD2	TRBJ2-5	TGCGCCAGCAGCCAAGATTGGGGGGGACAAGAGACCCAGTACTTC	CASSQDWGGQETQYF
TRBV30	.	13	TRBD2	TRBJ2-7	TGTGCCTGGTACGGGGGAGGGGCTCACGAGCAGTACTTC	CAWYGGGAHEQYF
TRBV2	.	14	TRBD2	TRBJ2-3	TGTGCCAGCAAAAATAGCGGGAGGCCAGATACGCAGTATTTT	CASKNSGRPDTQYF
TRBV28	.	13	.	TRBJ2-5	TGTGCCAGTAAAAGGGACTGGTTAGAGACCCAGTACTTC	CASKRDWLETQYF
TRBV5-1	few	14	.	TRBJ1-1	TGCGCCAGCAGCTTGGGTCGGGTGGGTGCTGAAGCTTTCTTT	CASSLGRVGAEAFF
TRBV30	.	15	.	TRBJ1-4	TGTGCCTGGAGTAGAACAGGGATGACTAAAGAAAAACTGTTTTTT	CAWSRTGMTKEKLFF
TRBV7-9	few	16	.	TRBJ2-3	TGTGCCAGCAGGCACTCCACGGGGTTAGGGACAGATACGCAGTATTTT	CASRHSTGLGTDTQYF
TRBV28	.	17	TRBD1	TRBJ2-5	TGTGCCAGCAGCCCCGCTGCAGGGGGTGGGTTAAGAGAGACCCAGTACTTC	CASSPAAGGGLRETQYF
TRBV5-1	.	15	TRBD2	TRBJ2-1	TGCGCCAGCAGCGTGGGACTAGCGGGGGGAGATGAGCAGTTCTTC	CASSVGLAGGDEQFF
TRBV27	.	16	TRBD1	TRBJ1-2	TGTGCCAGCAGTCCCTTGGACAGGCCCTTTATCTATGGCTACACCTTC	CASSPLDRPFIYGYTF
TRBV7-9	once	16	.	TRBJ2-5	TGTGCCAGCGGTTCAGGAATGGGGGCGGTCGGAGAGACCCAGTACTTC	CASGSGMGAVGETQYF
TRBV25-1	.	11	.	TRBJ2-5	TGTGCCAGCAGTGATGCGGAGACCCAGTACTTC	CASSDAETQYF
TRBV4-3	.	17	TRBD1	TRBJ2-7	TGCGCCAGCAGCTTCACCTACTCGGGACAGGTGTTCAACGAGCAGTACTTC	CASSFTYSGQVFNEQYF
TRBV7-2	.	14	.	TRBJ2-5	TGTGCCAGCAGCAAACCGACAGTACAAGAGACCCAGTACTTC	CASSKPTVQETQYF
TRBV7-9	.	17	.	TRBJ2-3	TGTGCCAGCAGTAAAGCGGGACACCGAGAGAGCACAGATACGCAGTATTTT	CASSKAGHRESTDTQYF
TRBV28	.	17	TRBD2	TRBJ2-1	TGTGCCAGCAGTCCGAGCCCTTGGACTAGCGGGAACAATGAGCAGTTCTTC	CASSPSPWTSGNNEQFF
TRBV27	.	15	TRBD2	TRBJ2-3	TGTGCCAGCAGGGGACTAGCGTGGGGCACAGATACGCAGTATTTT	CASRGLAWGTDTQYF
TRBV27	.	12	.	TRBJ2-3	TGTGCCAGCAGTTGGGGCCCGGATACGCAGTATTTT	CASSWGPDTQYF
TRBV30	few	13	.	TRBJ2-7	TGTGCCTGGAAGGGGGGGCTAGGAAGCGAGCAGTACTTC	CAWKGGLGSEQYF
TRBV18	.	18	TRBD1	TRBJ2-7	TGTGCCAGCTCACCGTTTAGGACAGGGCTCTCCTTTGACTACGAGCAGTACTTC	CASSPFRTGLSFDYEQYF